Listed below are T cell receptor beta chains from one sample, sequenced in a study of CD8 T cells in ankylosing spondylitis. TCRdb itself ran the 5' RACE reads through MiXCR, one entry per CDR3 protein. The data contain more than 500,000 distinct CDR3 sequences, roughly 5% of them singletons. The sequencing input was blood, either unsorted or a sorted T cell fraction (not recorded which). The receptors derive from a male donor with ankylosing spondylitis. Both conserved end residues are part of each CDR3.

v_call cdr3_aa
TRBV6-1 CASRSSGRVNEQFF
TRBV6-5 CASSYSGVDGYTF
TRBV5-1 CASSLAGSTVAKNIQYF
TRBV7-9 CASSLVIAGVHEQYF
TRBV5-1 CASSIQRVADTQYF
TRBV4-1 CASSQASTQEKMNKLFF
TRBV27 CASSPFPRDVYEQYF
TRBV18 CASSPIVGWTGELFF
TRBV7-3 CASSVTASGSNSYNEQFF
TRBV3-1 CASSHDPLAYEQYF
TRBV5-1 CASSLTEYTEAFF